The 4 T cell receptor beta chains below come from one sample, sequenced in a study of vaccination effects on CD4 cells after COVID-19. Which antigens these TCRs recognize remains unknown. Here immunoSEQ multiplex PCR was the method, and the copy in TCRdb shows in-frame clones only, minus some. Of around 49,000 clones listed, roughly 75% are singletons. Using viral peptide pools, the ViraFEST assay grew out antigen-specific CD4+ T cells prior to sequencing. With approximately 10 days of culture completed, CD4+ T cells were isolated. This person's SARS-CoV-2 infection, confirmed by PCR, occurred between March and December 2020. The sequenced sample was CD4+ T cells from PBMCs cultured with a peptide pool, obtained before COVID-19 vaccination. The receptors come from a human donor who had a prior SARS-CoV-2 infection.

J is TRBJ1-1 and V is TRBV30; D might be TRBD1 (5 bases). V gave up 0 bases and J gave up 3 bases, with 17 bases separating them. Looked up from germline, CDR1 is GTSNPN and CDR2 is SVGIG (reference sequence). This CDR3 spans 16 amino acids. Here the CDR3 DNA reads TGTGCCTGGAGTGTACAGCCAGGGAGGGTGCACACTGAAGCTTTCTTT. It is translated as CAWSVQPGRVHTEAFF. The variable domain in full, completed from reference TRBV30 and TRBJ1-1, reads SQTIHQWPATLVQPVGSPLSLECTVEGTSNPNLYWYRQAAGRGLQLLFYSVGIGQISSEVPQNLSASRPQDRQFILSSKKLLLSDSGFYLCAWSVQPGRVHTEAFFGQGTRLTVV.

A single count supports this clone. V is TRBV18 and J is TRBJ1-3; D unclear. Germline V gene data show CDR1 as KGHSH and CDR2 as LQKENI. The CDR3 runs 17 residues. Trimming shortened V by 2 bases and J by 1 base, and 15 bases separated the two germline ends. The CDR3 here is CASSPGVSGRSGNTIYF. The CDR3 DNA is TGTGCCAGCTCACCAGGGGTATCGGGGAGATCTGGAAACACCATATATTTT.

This sequence joins TRBV7-2 and TRBJ2-1; D is perhaps TRBD2 (5 bases). The CDR3 contains 15 residues. Trimming shortened V by 5 bases and J by 2 bases, and 13 bases separated the two germline ends. Germline-derived CDR1 and CDR2 are SGHTA and FQGNSA. The CDR3 loop reads CASSLRLHPYNEQFF. DNA of the CDR3: TGTGCCAGCAGCCTTAGACTACACCCCTACAATGAGCAGTTCTTC. The full variable domain, completed using reference TRBV7-2 and TRBJ2-1, is GAGVSQSPSNKVTEKGKDVELRCDPISGHTALYWYRQSLGQGLEFLIYFQGNSAPDKSGLPSDRFSAERTGGSVSTLTIQRTQQEDSAVYLCASSLRLHPYNEQFFGPGTRLTVL.

The rearrangement joins TRBV24-1 to TRBJ2-3; 7 bases align to TRBD1. This CDR3 has 15 amino acids. Per germline, CDR1 KGHDR and CDR2 SFDVKD. J was trimmed by 5 bases and V by 2 bases; bases with no gene match: 6. The CDR3 sequence is CATSDSGTAGDTQYF. The CDR3 DNA is TGTGCCACCAGTGATTCCGGGACAGCAGGAGATACGCAGTATTTT.